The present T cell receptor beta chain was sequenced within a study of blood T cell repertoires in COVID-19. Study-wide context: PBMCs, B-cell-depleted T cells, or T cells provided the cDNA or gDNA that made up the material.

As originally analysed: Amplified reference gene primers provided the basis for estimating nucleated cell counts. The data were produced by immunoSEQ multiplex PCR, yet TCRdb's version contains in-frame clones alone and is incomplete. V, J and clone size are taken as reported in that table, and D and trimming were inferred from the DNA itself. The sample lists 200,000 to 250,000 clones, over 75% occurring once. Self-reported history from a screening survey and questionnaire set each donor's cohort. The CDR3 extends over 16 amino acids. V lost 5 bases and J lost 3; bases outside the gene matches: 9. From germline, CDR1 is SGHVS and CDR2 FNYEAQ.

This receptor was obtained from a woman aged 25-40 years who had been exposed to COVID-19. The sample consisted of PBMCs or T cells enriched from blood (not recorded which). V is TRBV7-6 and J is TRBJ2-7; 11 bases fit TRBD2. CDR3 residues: CASSPQTSGIFYEQYF. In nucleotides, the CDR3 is TGTGCCAGCAGCCCCCAGACTAGCGGGATATTCTACGAGCAGTACTTC. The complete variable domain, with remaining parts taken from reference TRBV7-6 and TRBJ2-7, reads GAGVSQSPRYKVTKRGQDVALRCDPISGHVSLYWYRQALGQGPEFLTYFNYEAQQDKSGLPNDRFSAERPEGSISTLTIQRTEQRDSAMYRCASSPQTSGIFYEQYFGPGTRLTVT.